Presented here are 26 T cell receptor beta chains from one specimen sequenced in a study of pediatric ulcerative colitis. Profiling relied on immunoSEQ multiplex PCR, and the TCRdb table lists in-frame clones only, not all of them. The sample includes approximately 14,000 clones, around 89% seen only once; the top ten take 0.75% to 1%. The sample consisted of blood. Receptor source: a boy aged 5-17 years with moderate ulcerative colitis.

The genes are TRBV5-1 and TRBJ2-3, with 10 bases matching TRBD2. J was trimmed by 3 bases and V by 1 base; bases with no gene match: 8. The CDR3 covers 17 residues. Germline CDR1 is SGHRS and CDR2 is YFSETQ. The CDR3 sequence: CASSLQLAGKMTDTQYF. The CDR3 DNA reads TGCGCCAGCAGCTTGCAACTAGCGGGAAAGATGACAGATACGCAGTATTTT.

V is TRBV9 and J is TRBJ2-7; possibly TRBD2 for D (6 bases). Germline CDR1 SGDLS, CDR2 YYNGEE. The CDR3 runs 14 residues. V was cut by 0 bases and J by 6 bases, with 13 bases left in between. The CDR3 bases are TGTGCCAGCAGCGTAGATCGGGAGTCCGGCGAGCAGTACTTC. As protein: CASSVDRESGEQYF.

This rearrangement joins TRBV5-1 to TRBJ2-3; maybe TRBD1 (6 bases). The CDR3 is made up of 13 amino acids. Germline V gene data show CDR1 as SGHRS and CDR2 as YFSETQ. V lost 2 bases to trimming and J lost 3 bases, with 7 bases between them. The CDR3 reads CASSFQGTDTQYF. DNA of the CDR3: TGCGCCAGCAGCTTTCAGGGGACAGATACGCAGTATTTT.

V and J are TRBV15 and TRBJ2-1, with no clear D. The germline CDR1 and CDR2 sequences are LNHNV and YYDKDF (reference sequence). Trimming shortened V by 0 bases and J by 8 bases, and 11 bases separated the two germline ends. CDR3 length equals 14 residues. CDR3 sequence: CATSRDLGLHEQFF. For the CDR3, the DNA is TGTGCCACCAGCAGAGATTTGGGATTGCATGAGCAGTTCTTC.

The rearrangement links TRBV5-1 to TRBJ1-4, with a tentative D call TRBD1 (6 bases). The V gene's germline CDR1 is SGHRS and CDR2 YFSETQ. Trimming took off 0 bases at V and 8 bases at J, with 11 bases between the two ends. CDR3 length equals 14 residues. The CDR3 DNA follows: TGCGCCAGCAGCTTGGAGGGGGGCGAAGAAAAACTGTTTTTT. This translates into CASSLEGGEEKLFF. The full variable domain, rest sourced from reference TRBV5-1 and TRBJ1-4, is KAGVTQTPRYLIKTRGQQVTLSCSPISGHRSVSWYQQTPGQGLQFLFEYFSETQRNKGNFPGRFSGRQFSNSRSEMNVSTLELGDSALYLCASSLEGGEEKLFFGSGTQLSVL.

This chain connects TRBV7-8 to TRBJ1-2, with a tentative D call TRBD1 (6 bases). Germline CDR1 SGHVS, CDR2 FQNEAQ. The CDR3 sequence is 15 residues long. V lost 2 bases to trimming and J lost 2 bases, with 12 bases between them. This CDR3 is CASSLLGDRNYGYTF. CDR3 DNA sequence: TGTGCCAGCAGCTTATTGGGCGACAGGAACTATGGCTACACCTTC.

This clone appeared once. The chain uses TRBV7-6 and TRBJ1-2, with D perhaps TRBD1 (6 bases). The CDR3 has 14 residues. The V end lost 4 bases, the J end lost 6 bases, and 15 bases lay between the germline ends. CDR1 SGHVS and CDR2 FNYEAQ come from the germline V gene. CDR3 nucleotides: TGTGCCAGCAGCTCAGGGTGGGGGCTTAATGGCTACACCTTC. Protein: CASSSGWGLNGYTF.

The chain combines TRBV7-2 with TRBJ2-1; TRBD2 aligns across 8 bases. Germline V CDR1 and CDR2: SGHTA, FQGNSA. The CDR3 consists of 13 residues. Unmatched junction bases numbered 3, after V lost 1 base and J lost 10 bases. CDR3 DNA sequence: TGTGCCAGCAGCTTAGGGGGCGGGAGGGAGCAGTTCTTC. Its protein is CASSLGGGREQFF.

The chain has TRBV5-1 and TRBJ2-1; 11 nucleotides match TRBD2. The CDR3 consists of 15 residues. The junction had 6 bases not matched to a gene; V was cut back by 4 bases and J by 6 bases. Germline-derived CDR1 and CDR2 are SGHRS and YFSETQ. The CDR3 sequence is CASSPTSGSVNEQFF. DNA for the CDR3: TGCGCCAGCAGCCCCACTAGCGGGAGTGTCAATGAGCAGTTCTTC.

The gene calls are TRBV7-8 and TRBJ2-1, with 11 bases matching TRBD2. The CDR3 contains 17 residues. Germline CDR1 reads SGHVS; CDR2 reads FQNEAQ. The J segment lost 2 bases and the V segment lost 5 bases, leaving 8 bases of the junction unmatched. CDR3 amino acids: CASSQWTLAGAYNEQFF. The DNA for the CDR3 is TGTGCCAGCAGCCAGTGGACACTAGCGGGGGCCTACAATGAGCAGTTCTTC.

J is TRBJ2-3 and V is TRBV28; maybe TRBD2 (6 bases). The CDR3 has 16 amino acids. Trimming removed 10 bases at V and 2 bases at J, with 22 bases between. In germline, CDR1 is MDHEN, CDR2 SYDVKM. As DNA, the CDR3 is TGTGCCACCCTTGCGATTGGCGGGGCGTACACAGATACGCAGTATTTT. The encoded protein is CATLAIGGAYTDTQYF.

The chain uses TRBV21-1 and TRBJ2-7; the D call in the table, TRBD2, was not verified against the DNA. TRBV21-1 is marked as a pseudogene. The length of the CDR3 is 13 residues. The CDR3 loop is CASSKKSYSEQYF. The CDR3 nucleotides read TGTGCCAGCAGCAAAAAATCCTACTCCGAGCAGTACTTC.

V usage is TRBV7-6 and J usage is TRBJ2-1, with 9 nucleotides matching TRBD2. In germline, CDR1 is SGHVS, CDR2 FNYEAQ. V lost 0 bases, J lost 2 bases, and 5 bases stayed unmatched. This CDR3 spans 17 amino acids. This CDR3 is CASSLALASGAYNEQFF. In DNA form, the CDR3 reads TGTGCCAGCAGCTTAGCGCTTGCTAGCGGGGCCTACAATGAGCAGTTCTTC.

The chain recombines TRBV11-1 with TRBJ2-7; 7 bases fit TRBD1. Germline V CDR1 and CDR2: SGHAT, FQDESV (reference sequence). This CDR3 contains 16 residues. J lost 2 bases, V lost 5 bases, and 12 bases had no gene match. The CDR3 loop reads CASSAQGQGEAYEQYF. CDR3 DNA sequence: TGTGCCAGCAGCGCCCAAGGTCAGGGGGAAGCCTACGAGCAGTACTTC. The whole variable domain, remainder taken from reference TRBV11-1 and TRBJ2-7, is EAEVAQSPRYKITEKSQAVAFWCDPISGHATLYWYRQILGQGPELLVQFQDESVVDDSQLPKDRFSAERLKGVDSTLKIQPAELGDSAMYLCASSAQGQGEAYEQYFGPGTRLTVT.

The rearrangement joins TRBV28 to TRBJ1-5; 8 bases line up with TRBD1. Germline V gives CDR1 MDHEN, CDR2 SYDVKM. This CDR3 contains 13 residues. With V trimmed by 6 bases and J by 6 bases, 4 bases remained unmatched. CDR3 bases: TGTGCCAGCAGGGAGACAGGGGCTCAGCCCCAGCATTTT. Amino acids: CASRETGAQPQHF.

The chain links TRBV4-2 to TRBJ2-3, with 8 bases matching TRBD2. Per germline, CDR1 LGHNA and CDR2 YNFKEQ. The CDR3 is 16 residues long. Trimming at V came to 4 bases and at J to 2 bases, leaving 8 bases not matched to a gene. The CDR3 DNA follows: TGTGCCAGCAGCCCTGGAGCGGGAGTCAACACAGATACGCAGTATTTT. Translating gives CASSPGAGVNTDTQYF.

The rearrangement joins TRBV28 to TRBJ2-7; the D gene could be TRBD1 or TRBD2 (5 bases each). Between the trimmed V and J ends, which lost 6 bases and 6 bases, there was a span of 21 bases. Germline-derived CDR1 and CDR2 are MDHEN and SYDVKM. The CDR3 is 15 amino acids. CDR3 nucleotides: TGTGCCAGCAGCCCTGGGACGATTCTAGGGCCCGAGCAGTACTTC. Translated: CASSPGTILGPEQYF.

The chain carries TRBV28 and TRBJ2-3; no reliable D call. V was trimmed by 4 bases and J by 2 bases, leaving 16 bases between them. This CDR3 has 16 amino acids. CDR1 and CDR2 from the germline V gene are MDHEN and SYDVKM. CDR3 DNA: TGTGCCAGCAGTTCCCTCAAACAGCTAACCACAGATACGCAGTATTTT. Encoded protein: CASSSLKQLTTDTQYF.

This chain connects TRBV4-2 to TRBJ2-1; 7 bases are a match to TRBD2. Germline assignment: CDR1 LGHNA and CDR2 YNFKEQ. The CDR3 is made up of 14 amino acids. V lost 0 bases and J lost 10; bases outside the gene matches: 6. The CDR3 nucleotides read TGTGCCAGCAGCCAAGATGCGGCGGGAGACGAGCAGTTCTTC. It encodes CASSQDAAGDEQFF.

The rearrangement uses TRBV18 and TRBJ1-1; D is ambiguous. The V gene lost 0 bases and the J gene lost 3 bases, with 11 bases spanning the gap. The CDR3 sequence is 15 residues long. CDR1 and CDR2 (germline): KGHSH, LQKENI. CDR3 sequence reads: CASSPPFGVDTEAFF. CDR3 in DNA: TGTGCCAGCTCACCACCGTTTGGGGTTGACACTGAAGCTTTCTTT.

The CDR3 protein is CASSTGQSAYEQYF. The CDR3 DNA follows: TGTGCCAGTAGTACAGGGCAAAGCGCCTACGAGCAGTACTTC. The chain carries TRBV19 and TRBJ2-7; D may be TRBD1 (5 bases). The germline CDR1 and CDR2 sequences are LNHDA and SQIVND (reference sequence). V dropped 4 bases and J dropped 2 bases, with 12 bases sitting between them. This CDR3 comprises 14 residues. Full variable domain (missing parts from reference TRBV19 and TRBJ2-7): DGGITQSPKYLFRKEGQNVTLSCEQNLNHDAMYWYRQDPGQGLRLIYYSQIVNDFQKGDIAEGYSVSREKKESFPLTVTSAQKNPTAFYLCASSTGQSAYEQYFGPGTRLTVT.

This chain connects TRBV19 to TRBJ1-1; TRBD1 matches at 10 bases. With 1 base clipped from V and 5 bases from J, the junction kept 7 bases outside the gene matches. CDR1 and CDR2 (germline): LNHDA, SQIVND (reference sequence). CDR3 length: 16 amino acids. As DNA, the CDR3 is TGTGCCAGTAGTATAGGACAGGGGGCTTCAAGTACTGAAGCTTTCTTT. This codes for CASSIGQGASSTEAFF.

This chain links TRBV10-3 with TRBJ1-3; the D is unclear. With 8 bases removed from V and 8 bases from J, the gap between germline ends came to 19 bases. The CDR3 is 14 amino acids. Germline CDR1 is ENHRY and CDR2 is SYGVKD. The CDR3 region is CAIAGSFLGDTIYF. CDR3 bases: TGTGCCATCGCAGGCAGTTTTTTGGGAGACACCATATATTTT.

This chain links TRBV29-1 with TRBJ2-5, with 8 bases fitting TRBD2. The CDR3 is made up of 15 amino acids. V was clipped by 3 bases and J by 5 bases; unmatched bases: 11. Germline assignment: CDR1 SQVTM and CDR2 ANQGSEA. CDR3 nucleotides: TGCAGCGTTGACTTCGGGAGGGCAGGGGATGAGACCCAGTACTTC. Protein sequence: CSVDFGRAGDETQYF.

The J gene is TRBJ2-2, the V gene TRBV28; weak D call: TRBD2 (6 bases). CDR1 is MDHEN and CDR2 is SYDVKM in the germline V gene. V was cut by 8 bases and J by 0 bases, with 10 bases left in between. CDR3 length equals 14 residues. CDR3 loop: CASQRAANTGELFF. The CDR3 nucleotides read TGTGCCAGCCAGCGGGCCGCGAACACCGGGGAGCTGTTTTTT.

The chain uses TRBV5-1 and TRBJ2-1; a weak D match, TRBD2 (5 bases). The ends were cut back, 0 bases at V and 10 bases at J, with 11 bases in the middle. The germline V gene has CDR1 SGHRS and CDR2 YFSETQ. The CDR3 is 13 amino acids. CDR3: CASSLVPRVEQFF. For the CDR3, the DNA is TGCGCCAGCAGCTTGGTTCCGCGGGTGGAGCAGTTCTTC. Drawing the rest from reference TRBV5-1 and TRBJ2-1, the complete variable domain is KAGVTQTPRYLIKTRGQQVTLSCSPISGHRSVSWYQQTPGQGLQFLFEYFSETQRNKGNFPGRFSGRQFSNSRSEMNVSTLELGDSALYLCASSLVPRVEQFFGPGTRLTVL.